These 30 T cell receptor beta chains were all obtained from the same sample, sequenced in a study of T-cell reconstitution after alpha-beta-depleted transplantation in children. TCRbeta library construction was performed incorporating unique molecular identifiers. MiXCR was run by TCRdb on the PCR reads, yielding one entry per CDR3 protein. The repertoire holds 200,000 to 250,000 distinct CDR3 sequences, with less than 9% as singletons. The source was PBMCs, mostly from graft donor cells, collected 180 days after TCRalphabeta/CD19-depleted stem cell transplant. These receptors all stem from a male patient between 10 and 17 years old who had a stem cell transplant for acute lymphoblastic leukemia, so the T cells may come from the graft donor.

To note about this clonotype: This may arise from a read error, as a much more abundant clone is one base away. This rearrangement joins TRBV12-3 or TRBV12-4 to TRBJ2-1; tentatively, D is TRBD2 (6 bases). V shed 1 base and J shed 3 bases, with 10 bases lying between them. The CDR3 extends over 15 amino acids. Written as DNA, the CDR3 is TGTGCCAGCAGTTTAGGGGATAGCGGCTACAATGAGCAGTTCTTC. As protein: CASSLGDSGYNEQFF.

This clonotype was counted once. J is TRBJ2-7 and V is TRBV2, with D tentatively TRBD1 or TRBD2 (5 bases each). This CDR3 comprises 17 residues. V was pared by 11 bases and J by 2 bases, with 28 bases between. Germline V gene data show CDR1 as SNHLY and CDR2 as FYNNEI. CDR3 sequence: CAFTLGGHPDFPYEQYF. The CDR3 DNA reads TGTGCCTTCACTTTAGGCGGACACCCGGACTTTCCCTACGAGCAGTACTTC.

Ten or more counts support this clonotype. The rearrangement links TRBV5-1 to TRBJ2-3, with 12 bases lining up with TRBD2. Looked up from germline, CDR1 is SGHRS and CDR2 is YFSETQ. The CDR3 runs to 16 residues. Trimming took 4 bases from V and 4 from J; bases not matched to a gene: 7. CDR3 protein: CASSAELAGGPDTQYF. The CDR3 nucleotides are TGCGCCAGCAGCGCCGAACTAGCGGGAGGCCCAGATACGCAGTATTTT.

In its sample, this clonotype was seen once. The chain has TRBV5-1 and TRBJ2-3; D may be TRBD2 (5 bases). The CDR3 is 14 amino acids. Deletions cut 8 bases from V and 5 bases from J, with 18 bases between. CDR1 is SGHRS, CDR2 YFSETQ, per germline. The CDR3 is CASRREARLDTQYF. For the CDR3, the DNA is TGCGCCAGTAGACGGGAAGCCAGACTAGATACGCAGTATTTT.

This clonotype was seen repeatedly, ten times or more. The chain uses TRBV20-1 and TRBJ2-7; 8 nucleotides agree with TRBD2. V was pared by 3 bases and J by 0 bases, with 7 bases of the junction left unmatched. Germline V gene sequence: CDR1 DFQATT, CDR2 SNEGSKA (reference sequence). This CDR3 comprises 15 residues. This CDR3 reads CSARELAGNSYEQYF. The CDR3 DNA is TGCAGTGCTAGGGAATTAGCGGGGAACTCCTACGAGCAGTACTTC.

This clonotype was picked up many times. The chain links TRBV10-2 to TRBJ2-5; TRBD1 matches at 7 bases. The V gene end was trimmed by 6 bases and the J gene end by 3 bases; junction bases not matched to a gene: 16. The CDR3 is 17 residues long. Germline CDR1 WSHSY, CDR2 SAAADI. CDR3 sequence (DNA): TGCGCCAGCAGGGTGTGGGGGAACAAGGACAGGAAAGAGACCCAGTACTTC. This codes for CASRVWGNKDRKETQYF.

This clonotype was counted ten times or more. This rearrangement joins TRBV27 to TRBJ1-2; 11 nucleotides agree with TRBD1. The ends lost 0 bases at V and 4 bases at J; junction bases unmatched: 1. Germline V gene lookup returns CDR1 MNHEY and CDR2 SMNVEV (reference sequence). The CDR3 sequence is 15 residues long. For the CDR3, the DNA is TGTGCCAGCAGTTTATCGGGACAGGGGGTCTATGGCTACACCTTC. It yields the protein CASSLSGQGVYGYTF.

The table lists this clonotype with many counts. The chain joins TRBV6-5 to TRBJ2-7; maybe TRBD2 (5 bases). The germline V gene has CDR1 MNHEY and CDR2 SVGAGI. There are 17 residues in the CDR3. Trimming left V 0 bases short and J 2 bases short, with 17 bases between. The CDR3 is CASSYSPTSRLTYEQYF. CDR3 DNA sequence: TGTGCCAGCAGTTACTCGCCTACTAGTAGACTTACCTACGAGCAGTACTTC.

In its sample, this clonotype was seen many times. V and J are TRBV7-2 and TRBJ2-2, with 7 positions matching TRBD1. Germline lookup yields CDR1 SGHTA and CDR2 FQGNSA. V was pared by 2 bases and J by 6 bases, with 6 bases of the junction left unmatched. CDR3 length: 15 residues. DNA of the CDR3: TGTGCCAGCAGCTTACAGAGAGGGACAGCCGGGGAGCTGTTTTTT. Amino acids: CASSLQRGTAGELFF.

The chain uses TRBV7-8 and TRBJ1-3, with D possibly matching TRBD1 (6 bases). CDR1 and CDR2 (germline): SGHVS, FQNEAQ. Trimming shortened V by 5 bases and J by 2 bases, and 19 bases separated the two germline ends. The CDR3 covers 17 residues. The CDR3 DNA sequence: TGTGCCAGCAGCCCGCAAGGAGGGGGTTCACCTGGAAACACCATATATTTT. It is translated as CASSPQGGGSPGNTIYF.

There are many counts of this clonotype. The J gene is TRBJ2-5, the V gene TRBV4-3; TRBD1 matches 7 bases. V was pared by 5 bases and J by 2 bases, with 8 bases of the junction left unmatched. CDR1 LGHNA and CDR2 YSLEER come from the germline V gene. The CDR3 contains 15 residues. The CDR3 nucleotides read TGCGCCAGCAGCTCGACCGGGACAGCGCAAGAGACCCAGTACTTC. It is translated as CASSSTGTAQETQYF.

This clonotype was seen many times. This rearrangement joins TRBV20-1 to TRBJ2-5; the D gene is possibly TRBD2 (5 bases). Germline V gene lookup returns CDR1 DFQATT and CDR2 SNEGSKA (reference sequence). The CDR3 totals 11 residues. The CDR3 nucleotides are TGCAGGAGCACAGAGGGAAAGACCCAGTACTTC. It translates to CRSTEGKTQYF.

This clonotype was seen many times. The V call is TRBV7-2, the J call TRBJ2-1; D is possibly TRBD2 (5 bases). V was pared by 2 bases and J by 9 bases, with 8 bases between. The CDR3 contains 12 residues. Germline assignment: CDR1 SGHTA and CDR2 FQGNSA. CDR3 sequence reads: CASSLRLAEQFF. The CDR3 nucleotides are TGTGCCAGCAGCTTACGTCTAGCTGAGCAGTTCTTC.

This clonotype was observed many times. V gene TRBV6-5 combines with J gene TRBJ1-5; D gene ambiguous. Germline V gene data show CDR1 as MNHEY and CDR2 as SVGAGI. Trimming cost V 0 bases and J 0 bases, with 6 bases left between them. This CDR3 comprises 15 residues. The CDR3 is CASSYSGYSNQPQHF. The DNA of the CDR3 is TGTGCCAGCAGTTACTCTGGGTATAGCAATCAGCCCCAGCATTTT.

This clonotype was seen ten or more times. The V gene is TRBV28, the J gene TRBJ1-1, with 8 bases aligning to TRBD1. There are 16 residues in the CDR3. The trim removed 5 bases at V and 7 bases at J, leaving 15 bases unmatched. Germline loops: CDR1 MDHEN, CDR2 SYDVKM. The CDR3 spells CASSPYTGGRSLEAFF. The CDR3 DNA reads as TGTGCCAGCAGTCCTTATACAGGGGGAAGGTCCCTTGAAGCTTTCTTT.

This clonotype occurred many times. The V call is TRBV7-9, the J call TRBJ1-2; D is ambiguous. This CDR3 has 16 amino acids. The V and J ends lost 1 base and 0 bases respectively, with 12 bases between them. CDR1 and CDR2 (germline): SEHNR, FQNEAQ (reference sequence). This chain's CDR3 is CASSLGGPGANYGYTF. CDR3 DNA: TGTGCCAGCAGCTTAGGGGGTCCAGGCGCTAACTATGGCTACACCTTC.

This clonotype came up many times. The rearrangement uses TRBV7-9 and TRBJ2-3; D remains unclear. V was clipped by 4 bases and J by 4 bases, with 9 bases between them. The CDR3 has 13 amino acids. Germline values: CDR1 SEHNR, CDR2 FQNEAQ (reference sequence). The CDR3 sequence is CASSSLVPDTQYF. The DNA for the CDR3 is TGTGCCAGCAGCTCGCTTGTCCCAGATACGCAGTATTTT.

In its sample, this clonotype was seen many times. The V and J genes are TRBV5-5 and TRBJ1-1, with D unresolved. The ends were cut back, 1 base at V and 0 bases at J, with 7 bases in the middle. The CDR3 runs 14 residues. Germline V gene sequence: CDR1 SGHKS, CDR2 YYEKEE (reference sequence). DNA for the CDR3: TGTGCCAGCAGCTTGACGCTTATGAACACTGAAGCTTTCTTT. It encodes CASSLTLMNTEAFF.

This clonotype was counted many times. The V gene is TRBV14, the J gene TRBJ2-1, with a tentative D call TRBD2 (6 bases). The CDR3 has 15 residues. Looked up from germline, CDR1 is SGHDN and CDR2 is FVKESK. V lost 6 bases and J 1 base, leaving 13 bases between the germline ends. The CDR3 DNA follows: TGTGCCAGCAGTTACGGGACTCTATCCTACAATGAGCAGTTCTTC. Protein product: CASSYGTLSYNEQFF.

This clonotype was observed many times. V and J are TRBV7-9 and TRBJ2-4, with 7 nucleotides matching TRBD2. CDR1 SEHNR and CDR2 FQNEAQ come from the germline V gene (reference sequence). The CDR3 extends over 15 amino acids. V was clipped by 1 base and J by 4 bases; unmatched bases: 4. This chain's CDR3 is CASSLESLAKNIQYF. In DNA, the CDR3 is TGTGCCAGCAGCTTAGAATCACTAGCGAAAAACATTCAGTACTTC.

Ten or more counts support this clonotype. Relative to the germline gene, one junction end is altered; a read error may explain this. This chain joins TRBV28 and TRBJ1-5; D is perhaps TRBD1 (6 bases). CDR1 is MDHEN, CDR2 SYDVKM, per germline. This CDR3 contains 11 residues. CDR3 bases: TGTGCCAGCGCCAGGGGACGTTTAAGGCGTTTT. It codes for CASARGRLRRF.

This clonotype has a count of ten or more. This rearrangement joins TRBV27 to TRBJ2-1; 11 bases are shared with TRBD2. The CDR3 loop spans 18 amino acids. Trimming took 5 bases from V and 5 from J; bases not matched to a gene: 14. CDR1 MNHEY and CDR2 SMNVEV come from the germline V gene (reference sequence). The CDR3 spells CASSATTSGTARNNEQFF. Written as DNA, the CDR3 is TGTGCCAGCAGTGCAACGACTAGCGGGACCGCCCGGAACAATGAGCAGTTCTTC.

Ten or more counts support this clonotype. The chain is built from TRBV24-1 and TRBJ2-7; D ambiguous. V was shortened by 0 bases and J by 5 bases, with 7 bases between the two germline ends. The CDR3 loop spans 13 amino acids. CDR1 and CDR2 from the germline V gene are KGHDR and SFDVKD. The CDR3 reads CATSDLHGDEQYF. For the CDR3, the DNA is TGTGCCACCAGTGATTTGCATGGGGACGAGCAGTACTTC.

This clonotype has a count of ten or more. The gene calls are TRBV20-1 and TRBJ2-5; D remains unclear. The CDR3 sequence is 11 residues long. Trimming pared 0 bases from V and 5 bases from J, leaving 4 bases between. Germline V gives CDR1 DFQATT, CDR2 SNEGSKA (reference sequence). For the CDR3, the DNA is TGCAGTGCTAGAGATCGGGAGACCCAGTACTTC. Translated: CSARDRETQYF.

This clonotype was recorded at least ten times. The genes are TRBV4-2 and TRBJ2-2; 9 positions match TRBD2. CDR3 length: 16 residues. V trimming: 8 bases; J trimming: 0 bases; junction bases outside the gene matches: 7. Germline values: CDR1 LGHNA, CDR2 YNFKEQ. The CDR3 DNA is TGTGCCAGCGAAGCTAGCGGGATCGCGAACACCGGGGAGCTGTTTTTT. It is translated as CASEASGIANTGELFF.

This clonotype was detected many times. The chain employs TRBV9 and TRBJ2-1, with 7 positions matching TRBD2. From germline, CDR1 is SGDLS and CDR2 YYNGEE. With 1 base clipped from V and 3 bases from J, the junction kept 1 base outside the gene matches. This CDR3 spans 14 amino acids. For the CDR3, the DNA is TGTGCCAGCAGCGTACGCGGGGGCTACAATGAGCAGTTCTTC. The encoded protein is CASSVRGGYNEQFF. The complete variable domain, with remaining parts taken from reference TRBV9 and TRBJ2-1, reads DSGVTQTPKHLITATGQRVTLRCSPRSGDLSVYWYQQSLDQGLQFLIQYYNGEERAKGNILERFSAQQFPDLHSELNLSSLELGDSALYFCASSVRGGYNEQFFGPGTRLTVL.

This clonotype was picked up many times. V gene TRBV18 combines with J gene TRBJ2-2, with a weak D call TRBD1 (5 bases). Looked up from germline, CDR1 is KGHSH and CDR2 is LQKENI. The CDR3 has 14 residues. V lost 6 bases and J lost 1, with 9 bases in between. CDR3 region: CASSPTGNTGELFF. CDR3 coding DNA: TGTGCCAGCTCGCCTACAGGGAACACCGGGGAGCTGTTTTTT.

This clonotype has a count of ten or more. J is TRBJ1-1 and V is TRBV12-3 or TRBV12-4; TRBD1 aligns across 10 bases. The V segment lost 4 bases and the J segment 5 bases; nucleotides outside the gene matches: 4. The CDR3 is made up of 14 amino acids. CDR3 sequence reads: CASSSRTGGTEAFF. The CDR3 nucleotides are TGTGCCAGCAGTTCCCGGACAGGGGGGACTGAAGCTTTCTTT.

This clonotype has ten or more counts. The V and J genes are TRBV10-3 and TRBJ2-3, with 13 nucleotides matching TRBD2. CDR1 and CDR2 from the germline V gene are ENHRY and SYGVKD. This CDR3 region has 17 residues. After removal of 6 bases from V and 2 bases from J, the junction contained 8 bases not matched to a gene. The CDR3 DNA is TGTGCCATCAGGAGGGTTACTAGCGGGGGGGTCACAGATACGCAGTATTTT. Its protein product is CAIRRVTSGGVTDTQYF.

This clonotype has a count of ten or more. CDR3 amino acids: CASTGRNYGYTF. The CDR3 DNA is TGTGCCAGCACCGGGAGGAACTATGGCTACACCTTC. J is TRBJ1-2 and V is TRBV9, with D unresolved. The CDR3 totals 12 residues. Trimming removed 6 bases at V and 2 bases at J, with 8 bases between. Germline V lookup: CDR1 SGDLS, CDR2 YYNGEE.